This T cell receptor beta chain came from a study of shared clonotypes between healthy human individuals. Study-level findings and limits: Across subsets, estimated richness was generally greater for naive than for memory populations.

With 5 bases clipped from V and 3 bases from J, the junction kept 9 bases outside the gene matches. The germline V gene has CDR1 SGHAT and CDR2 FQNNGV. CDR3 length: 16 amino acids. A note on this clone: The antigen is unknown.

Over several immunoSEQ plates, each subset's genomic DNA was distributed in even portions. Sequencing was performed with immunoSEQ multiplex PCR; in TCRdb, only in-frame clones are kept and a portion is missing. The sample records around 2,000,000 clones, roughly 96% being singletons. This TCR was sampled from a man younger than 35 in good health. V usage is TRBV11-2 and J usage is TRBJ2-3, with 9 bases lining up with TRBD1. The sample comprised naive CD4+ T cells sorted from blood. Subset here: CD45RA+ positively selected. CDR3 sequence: CASSAQGAIGTDTQYF. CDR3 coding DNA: TGTGCCAGCAGCGCACAGGGGGCGATTGGTACAGATACGCAGTATTTT. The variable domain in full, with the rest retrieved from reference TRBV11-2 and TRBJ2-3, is EAGVAQSPRYKIIEKRQSVAFWCNPISGHATLYWYQQILGQGPKLLIQFQNNGVVDDSQLPKDRFSAERLKGVDSTLKIQPAKLEDSAVYLCASSAQGAIGTDTQYFGPGTRLTVL.